The rows below give T cell receptor beta chains drawn from one sample of a study of T-cell reconstitution after alpha-beta-depleted transplantation in children. TCRdb reprocessed the PCR reads via MiXCR and lists one record per CDR3 protein. The sample has about 870,000 distinct CDR3 sequences, 15% to 20% seen once. The specimen was PBMCs, mostly from graft donor cells, collected 360 days after TCRalphabeta/CD19-depleted stem cell transplant. Receptors originate from a male patient aged 5 to 17 who had a stem cell transplant for acute lymphoblastic leukemia, so the T cells may come from the graft donor. Both conserved end residues are part of each CDR3. Each record gives: V gene, clone size, D gene, J gene, CDR3 DNA, CDR3 protein. A D gene is named only where the DNA matches it firmly. Rows give clone size only sometimes, using once, few, many, or a class for an expanded clone.

TRBV6-2/TRBV6-3	few	NA	TRBJ2-2	TGTGCCAGCAGTTGGGAGGCCCCGAACACCGGGGAGCTGTTTTTT	CASSWEAPNTGELFF
TRBV7-9	many	TRBD1	TRBJ2-3	TGTGCCAGCAGCTCCGGGACAGTGAATACGCAGTATTTT	CASSSGTVNTQYF
TRBV9	few	TRBD2	TRBJ2-1	TGTGCCAGCAGCGTAGTCCCCACTAGCGACATCTTCCGGTTTGGGCAGTTCTTC	CASSVVPTSDIFRFGQFF
TRBV13	NA	TRBD1	TRBJ2-3	TGTACCTGCAGTTTAGGCGGGGGACAGGGGACCGGCACAGATACGCAGTATTTT	CTCSLGGGQGTGTDTQYF
TRBV3-1	few	TRBD2	TRBJ2-3	TGTGCCAGCAGTCCTCGCGCGGGACTAGGGGCAGATACGCAGTATTTT	CASSPRAGLGADTQYF
TRBV12-3/TRBV12-4	few	NA	TRBJ2-7	TGTGCCAGCAGTTTAAACCGCAGGGTCAGCGAGCAGTACTTC	CASSLNRRVSEQYF
TRBV20-1	few	TRBD1	TRBJ1-5	TGCAGTGCTCCTGACAGGGAGGGGAATCAGCCCCAGCATTTT	CSAPDREGNQPQHF
TRBV6-5	NA	NA	TRBJ2-3	TGTGCCAGCAGTACTGGGGGTCGGACGGGTCGCACAGATACGCAGTATTTT	CASSTGGRTGRTDTQYF
TRBV5-5	few	NA	TRBJ2-7	TGTGCCAGCAGCCCGGGACCGAGGTCCTACGAGCAGTACTTC	CASSPGPRSYEQYF
TRBV20-1	NA	NA	TRBJ1-5	TGCAGTGCTAGAGGGCTCAAGGGGAATCAGCCCCAGCATTTT	CSARGLKGNQPQHF
TRBV7-9	NA	TRBD2	TRBJ2-5	TGTGCCAGCAGCAAGATAGCGGGAGGGTCGGGGGAGACCCAGTACTTC	CASSKIAGGSGETQYF
TRBV5-1	few	TRBD2	TRBJ2-3	TGCGCCAGCAGGGGCGCGGGAGCTAGCACAGATACGCAGTATTTT	CASRGAGASTDTQYF
TRBV28	NA	NA	TRBJ2-7	TGTGCCCGACACCGGGACTTCTTCTTCTACGAGCAGTACTTC	CARHRDFFFYEQYF
TRBV28	many	NA	TRBJ1-1	TGTGCCAGCAGTTTTCCAATGAACACTGAAGCTTTCTTT	CASSFPMNTEAFF
TRBV4-1	few	TRBD2	TRBJ2-5	TGCGCCAGCAGCCAAGGCCTATTTTCGGACCTAGCGGGAGGAAGAGAGACCCAGTACTTC	CASSQGLFSDLAGGRETQYF
TRBV5-5	few	TRBD2	TRBJ2-1	TGTGCCAGCAGACTAGCGGGAGAGATATACAATGAGCAGTTCTTC	CASRLAGEIYNEQFF
TRBV5-1	many	NA	TRBJ2-7	TGCGCCAGCAGCTTTTTGCGGGGCCTCTCCTACGAGCAGTACTTC	CASSFLRGLSYEQYF
TRBV15	few	NA	TRBJ2-7	TGTGCCACCAGCAGAGATCCTCGGCGTTACGAGCAGTACTTC	CATSRDPRRYEQYF
TRBV7-8	few	NA	TRBJ1-2	TGTGCCAGCAGCAAATGGGAGGACCAGGATGGCTACACCTTC	CASSKWEDQDGYTF
TRBV11-3	many	NA	TRBJ2-2	TGTGCCAGCAGCTCGCACACCGGGGAGCTGTTTTTT	CASSSHTGELFF